The 18 T cell receptor beta chains below come from one sample, sequenced in a study of OX40 agonist ivuxolimab in advanced cancers. Produced via immunoSEQ multiplex PCR; TCRdb's table is partial and in-frame only. The sample lists about 58,000 clones; around 84% were seen once. The sample here was CD4+ or CD8+ T cells sorted from blood, taken in a trial of the OX40 agonist ivuxolimab. These receptors were obtained from an adult with an advanced solid tumor such as melanoma, head and neck, liver or kidney cancer.

The rearrangement joins TRBV4-2 to TRBJ1-6; possible D gene TRBD1, 6 bases. The CDR3 has 15 amino acids. Germline-derived CDR1 and CDR2 are LGHNA and YNFKEQ. Trimming pared 0 bases from V and 7 bases from J, leaving 10 bases between. CDR3 residues: CASSQDRQANSPLHF. DNA for the CDR3: TGTGCCAGCAGCCAAGATAGACAGGCCAATTCACCCCTCCACTTT.

The chain combines TRBV6-6 with TRBJ2-1; D gene unclear. Trimming took off 0 bases at V and 6 bases at J, with 9 bases between the two ends. The CDR3 has 14 residues. Germline-derived CDR1 and CDR2 are MNHNY and SVGAGI (reference sequence). Here the CDR3 reads CASSYSIERNEQFF. The CDR3 region has the DNA TGTGCCAGCAGTTACTCGATTGAACGCAATGAGCAGTTCTTC.

CDR3 in amino acids: CAWSASRTQYF. As DNA, the CDR3 is TGTGCCTGGAGCGCCTCGCGGACCCAGTACTTC. V usage is TRBV30 and J usage is TRBJ2-5, with D hard to call. Germline assignment: CDR1 GTSNPN and CDR2 SVGIG (reference sequence). This CDR3 has 11 amino acids. V lost 3 bases and J lost 7, with 9 bases in between.

This chain links TRBV7-2 with TRBJ1-2, with D hard to call. Germline V gives CDR1 SGHTA, CDR2 FQGNSA. V was pared by 0 bases and J by 8 bases, with 10 bases between. This CDR3 contains 13 residues. In nucleotides, the CDR3 is TGTGCCAGCAGCTTAGCGTCGGGGTTAGGCTACACCTTC. It specifies CASSLASGLGYTF.

This chain joins TRBV6-1 and TRBJ1-5, with D perhaps matching TRBD1 (5 bases). The CDR3 covers 15 residues. Looked up from germline, CDR1 is MNHNS and CDR2 is SASEGT. V gave up 6 bases and J gave up 2 bases, with 14 bases separating them. CDR3 sequence: CASRIVGVGNQPQHF. The CDR3 DNA reads as TGTGCCAGCAGAATCGTAGGGGTAGGCAATCAGCCCCAGCATTTT.

The chain carries TRBV5-1 and TRBJ1-3; D gene ambiguous. This CDR3 contains 14 residues. The germline CDR1 and CDR2 sequences are SGHRS and YFSETQ. V was cut by 4 bases and J by 10 bases, with 18 bases left in between. The CDR3 region has the DNA TGCGCCAGCAGCCGCCTGGGCATGGAAGGGACCATATATTTT. It yields the protein CASSRLGMEGTIYF.

The chain employs TRBV5-1 and TRBJ1-1, with 8 bases lining up with TRBD1. Trimming removed 7 bases from V and 2 bases from J; junction bases left unmatched: 16. The CDR3 spans 17 residues. Germline V gives CDR1 SGHRS, CDR2 YFSETQ. CDR3 sequence reads: CASRRASGGAPNTEAFF. The CDR3 DNA follows: TGCGCCAGCCGACGGGCGTCAGGGGGCGCCCCTAACACTGAAGCTTTCTTT.

This chain connects TRBV7-8 to TRBJ1-1; D is uncertain. Germline V lookup: CDR1 SGHVS, CDR2 FQNEAQ. This CDR3 is built from 13 residues. Trimming removed 1 base at V and 3 bases at J, with 6 bases between. The CDR3 spells CASSLDDYTEAFF. CDR3 sequence (DNA): TGTGCCAGCAGCTTAGACGACTACACTGAAGCTTTCTTT.

In this sample, this clone turned up once. The chain carries TRBV7-8 and TRBJ1-2; D uncertain. This CDR3 contains 12 residues. V gave up 5 bases and J gave up 7 bases, with 11 bases separating them. Germline values: CDR1 SGHVS, CDR2 FQNEAQ. The CDR3 sequence: CASSPTRGGYTF. As DNA, the CDR3 is TGTGCCAGCAGCCCGACCCGGGGTGGCTACACCTTC.

The chain uses TRBV11-3 and TRBJ2-1; the D is unclear. CDR1 and CDR2 from the germline V gene are SGHNT and YENEEA. The V and J ends lost 5 bases and 10 bases respectively, with 12 bases between them. The CDR3 extends over 12 amino acids. This CDR3 is CASSEGELEQFF. The CDR3 coding sequence is TGTGCCAGCAGCGAAGGAGAATTGGAGCAGTTCTTC.

The chain's CDR3 is CASSLRLGRRQETQYF. The CDR3 coding sequence is TGCGCCAGCAGCCTCAGGCTGGGACGTCGACAAGAGACCCAGTACTTC. J is TRBJ2-5 and V is TRBV5-1; possibly TRBD1 or TRBD2 for D (5 bases each). V gave up 4 bases and J gave up 2 bases, with 18 bases separating them. The CDR3 spans 16 residues. In germline, CDR1 is SGHRS, CDR2 YFSETQ. Full variable domain (missing parts from reference TRBV5-1 and TRBJ2-5): KAGVTQTPRYLIKTRGQQVTLSCSPISGHRSVSWYQQTPGQGLQFLFEYFSETQRNKGNFPGRFSGRQFSNSRSEMNVSTLELGDSALYLCASSLRLGRRQETQYFGPGTRLLVL.

The chain links TRBV7-8 to TRBJ1-1, with D perhaps TRBD1 (5 bases). This CDR3 has 15 residues. Germline V gene lookup returns CDR1 SGHVS and CDR2 FQNEAQ. V lost 4 bases to trimming and J lost 1 base, with 13 bases between them. CDR3 sequence: CASSWGPRKNTEAFF. CDR3 DNA sequence: TGTGCCAGCAGCTGGGGCCCACGGAAGAACACTGAAGCTTTCTTT.

This clone was detected only once. The chain has TRBV6-1 and TRBJ2-1; maybe TRBD1 (6 bases). CDR3 length: 13 residues. Trimming cost V 7 bases and J 9 bases, with 16 bases left between them. CDR1 and CDR2 from the germline V gene are MNHNS and SASEGT. The CDR3 DNA sequence: TGTGCCAGCAACAGGGATCCACAAAGTGAGCAGTTCTTC. Residues: CASNRDPQSEQFF.

This sequence joins TRBV10-1 and TRBJ2-3; D is tentatively TRBD1 or TRBD2 (5 bases each). In germline, CDR1 is WNHNN, CDR2 SYGVQD (reference sequence). The CDR3 consists of 16 residues. V lost 3 bases and J 4 bases, leaving 17 bases between the germline ends. The CDR3 coding sequence is TGCGCCAGCAGTGAAGGGGCCTCGGGACGGGCAGATACGCAGTATTTT. Protein: CASSEGASGRADTQYF.

The rearrangement uses TRBV6-1 and TRBJ1-2; the D gene is possibly TRBD1 (5 bases). Germline V CDR1 and CDR2: MNHNS, SASEGT. The CDR3 sequence is 12 residues long. V lost 5 bases to trimming and J lost 7 bases, with 11 bases between them. CDR3 DNA: TGTGCCAGCAGTAGGGACGTCAGTGGCTACACCTTC. Protein product: CASSRDVSGYTF.

The V gene is TRBV11-3, the J gene TRBJ2-3, with 12 bases lining up with TRBD2. The CDR3 spans 17 residues. Germline V gives CDR1 SGHNT, CDR2 YENEEA. J lost 0 bases, V lost 5 bases, and 6 bases had no gene match. This CDR3 is CASSQTSGGPSTDTQYF. The CDR3, as DNA: TGTGCCAGCAGCCAGACTAGCGGGGGCCCTAGCACAGATACGCAGTATTTT.

The chain recombines TRBV18 with TRBJ1-2, with 7 positions matching TRBD1. J gave up 8 bases and V 5 bases, and 11 bases lay outside the gene matches. There are 14 residues in the CDR3. Germline V gives CDR1 KGHSH, CDR2 LQKENI. The CDR3 DNA reads TGTGCCAGCTCAGAACCGGGACAGTTTCAGGGCTACACCTTC. Translation gives CASSEPGQFQGYTF.

The chain joins TRBV15 to TRBJ2-1; D could derive from TRBD1 or TRBD2 (5 bases each). Trimming took 5 bases from V and 10 from J, leaving 18 bases between them. The CDR3 totals 14 residues. Germline CDR1 is LNHNV and CDR2 is YYDKDF (reference sequence). The CDR3 sequence is CATSPGALSLEQFF. In DNA, the CDR3 is TGTGCCACCAGCCCCGGGGCTTTGTCTTTAGAGCAGTTCTTC.